What follows are 21 T cell receptor beta chains derived from one specimen sequenced in a study of graft-versus-host responses after intestinal transplantation. No antigen has been identified for these receptors. Profiled with immunoSEQ multiplex PCR; TCRdb holds only in-frame clones, not every one. The table includes over 45,000 clones, 80% to 90% detected once. The starting material was unstimulated CD4+ T cells sorted from spleen or lymph node cells, obtained before transplant. The origin of the receptors is a human donor who was the organ donor for an intestinal transplant.

The chain employs TRBV11-2 and TRBJ2-7; TRBD2 might be the D (6 bases). From germline, CDR1 is SGHAT and CDR2 FQNNGV. The CDR3 has 14 residues. The ends were cut back, 6 bases at V and 2 bases at J, with 14 bases in the middle. CDR3: CASSLGSGPYEQYF. CDR3 in DNA: TGTGCCAGCAGTCTAGGTAGCGGACCCTACGAGCAGTACTTC.

This clone was counted once. CDR3 residues: CASSLSGLNYGYTF. CDR3 coding DNA: TGTGCCAGCAGTTTGTCCGGACTAAACTATGGCTACACCTTC. This sequence joins TRBV28 and TRBJ1-2; D uncertain. In germline, CDR1 is MDHEN, CDR2 SYDVKM. V was trimmed by 3 bases and J by 2 bases, leaving 10 bases between them. The CDR3 runs 14 residues.

The rearrangement uses TRBV18 and TRBJ2-1, with D tentatively TRBD2 (5 bases). With 3 bases removed from V and 5 bases from J, the gap between germline ends came to 11 bases. CDR1 and CDR2 (germline): KGHSH, LQKENI. The CDR3 extends over 14 amino acids. This CDR3 is CASSPRVSDNEQFF. The CDR3 bases are TGTGCCAGCTCACCGAGGGTAAGCGACAATGAGCAGTTCTTC.

This clone occurred once. This chain joins TRBV28 and TRBJ2-7; TRBD1 agrees at 7 bases. Germline V gives CDR1 MDHEN, CDR2 SYDVKM. The CDR3 sequence is 14 residues long. Unmatched junction bases numbered 4, after V lost 3 bases and J lost 2 bases. The CDR3 nucleotides read TGTGCCAGCAGTTTGGCAGGGGGACCCTACGAGCAGTACTTC. Translated, it gives CASSLAGGPYEQYF. The whole variable domain, filled in from reference TRBV28 and TRBJ2-7, reads DVKVTQSSRYLVKRTGEKVFLECVQDMDHENMFWYRQDPGLGLRLIYFSYDVKMKEKGDIPEGYSVSREKKERFSLILESASTNQTSMYLCASSLAGGPYEQYFGPGTRLTVT.

The CDR3 reads CASSWPGLVYGYTF. The CDR3 region has the DNA TGTGCCAGCAGCTGGCCGGGATTGGTCTATGGCTACACCTTC. The gene calls are TRBV7-2 and TRBJ1-2; D is unclear. The CDR3 extends over 14 amino acids. CDR1 is SGHTA, CDR2 FQGNSA, per germline. V was pared by 4 bases and J by 4 bases, with 13 bases between.

The chain links TRBV10-2 to TRBJ2-5; no definite D call. Trimming took 5 bases from V and 2 from J, leaving 12 bases between them. There are 14 residues in the CDR3. From germline, CDR1 is WSHSY and CDR2 SAAADI. CDR3 region: CASSKTQTQETQYF. In nucleotides, the CDR3 is TGCGCCAGCAGTAAAACCCAAACACAAGAGACCCAGTACTTC.

The CDR3 loop reads CASSVAPASGYNEQFF. The CDR3 DNA reads TGTGCCAGCAGCGTAGCTCCAGCCTCAGGGTACAATGAGCAGTTCTTC. The chain joins TRBV9 to TRBJ2-1; TRBD1 is a possible D gene (5 bases). Germline CDR1 and CDR2: SGDLS and YYNGEE. V lost 0 bases, J lost 4 bases, and 14 bases lay in between. The length of the CDR3 is 16 residues.

The chain combines TRBV6-6 with TRBJ1-1; D gene uncertain. CDR1 is MNHNY, CDR2 SVGAGI, per germline (reference sequence). This CDR3 is built from 13 residues. V shed 3 bases and J shed 1 base, with 6 bases lying between them. The CDR3 loop is CASSYRGNTEAFF. CDR3 bases: TGTGCCAGCAGTTATCGAGGGAACACTGAAGCTTTCTTT.

The chain employs TRBV13 and TRBJ2-3; D unclear. In germline, CDR1 is PRHDT, CDR2 FYEKMQ (reference sequence). The CDR3 has 15 amino acids. V lost 2 bases, J lost 2 bases, and 11 bases lay in between. CDR3 DNA sequence: TGTGCCAGCAGCTTAACGGCGGAGTTCACAGATACGCAGTATTTT. It yields the protein CASSLTAEFTDTQYF.

The chain employs TRBV10-3 and TRBJ2-7; 9 positions agree with TRBD1. This CDR3 has 15 residues. The junction had 9 bases not matched to a gene; V was cut back by 7 bases and J by 2 bases. Germline lookup yields CDR1 ENHRY and CDR2 SYGVKD. The CDR3 spells CAINPGQGGTYEQYF. CDR3 bases: TGTGCCATCAATCCGGGACAGGGAGGAACCTACGAGCAGTACTTC.

The chain has TRBV5-1 and TRBJ1-2, with TRBD1 identical over 7 bases. J lost 5 bases, V lost 0 bases, and 7 bases had no gene match. The CDR3 is 15 amino acids. CDR1 and CDR2 (germline): SGHRS, YFSETQ. As DNA, the CDR3 is TGCGCCAGCAGCTTGGAGACAGGGATCGCTTATGGCTACACCTTC. It encodes CASSLETGIAYGYTF.

The V call is TRBV4-1, the J call TRBJ2-5; D is ambiguous. CDR1 MGHRA and CDR2 YSYEKL come from the germline V gene. Trimming took 1 base from V and 1 from J, leaving 7 bases between them. This CDR3 is built from 14 residues. CDR3 in DNA: TGCGCCAGCAGCCAAGCACAAATCCAAGAGACCCAGTACTTC. This translates into CASSQAQIQETQYF.

The chain links TRBV28 to TRBJ1-1; 7 bases map to TRBD1. After removal of 6 bases from V and 5 bases from J, the junction contained 6 bases not matched to a gene. The CDR3 is 13 residues long. The germline V gene encodes CDR1 MDHEN and CDR2 SYDVKM. The CDR3 sequence is CASRRQGDTEAFF. CDR3 DNA sequence: TGTGCCAGCAGGAGACAGGGAGATACTGAAGCTTTCTTT.

The table lists this clone with a count of one. The chain joins TRBV6-5 to TRBJ1-1; D may be TRBD1 (6 bases). The CDR3 length is 15 residues. Germline V gene sequence: CDR1 MNHEY, CDR2 SVGAGI. The V end was cut by 5 bases, the J end by 5 bases, with 18 bases between. CDR3: CASSHTEGVGTEAFF. The CDR3 DNA is TGTGCCAGCAGTCACACCGAGGGGGTAGGTACTGAAGCTTTCTTT.

The chain links TRBV28 to TRBJ1-2; 8 nucleotides agree with TRBD1. The CDR3 runs to 13 residues. V was pared by 3 bases and J by 7 bases, with 4 bases of the junction left unmatched. Looked up from germline, CDR1 is MDHEN and CDR2 is SYDVKM. CDR3 DNA sequence: TGTGCCAGCAGTTTGCCAGGGGGCGCTGGCTACACCTTC. It yields the protein CASSLPGGAGYTF.

This clone appeared a single time. This chain uses TRBV7-9 with TRBJ1-2; 8 nucleotides agree with TRBD1. The CDR3 extends over 13 amino acids. Germline trimming cut 1 base from V and 8 bases from J; bases unmatched to any gene: 3. The germline gives CDR1 SEHNR, CDR2 FQNEAQ (reference sequence). For the CDR3, the DNA is TGTGCCAGCAGCTTAGGTGGACAGGGCGGCTACACCTTC. Its protein product is CASSLGGQGGYTF.

V and J are TRBV7-9 and TRBJ2-3, with D possibly being TRBD1 (6 bases). Germline lookup yields CDR1 SEHNR and CDR2 FQNEAQ (reference sequence). V lost 2 bases to trimming and J lost 0 bases, with 12 bases between them. The CDR3 extends over 16 amino acids. The CDR3 DNA follows: TGTGCCAGCAGCTTATCCAGGGGCCTAAGCACAGATACGCAGTATTTT. Translating gives CASSLSRGLSTDTQYF.

The V call is TRBV19, the J call TRBJ1-3; TRBD1 agrees at 8 bases. This CDR3 is 12 amino acids long. V lost 9 bases, J lost 8 bases, and 6 bases stayed unmatched. Per germline, CDR1 LNHDA and CDR2 SQIVND (reference sequence). DNA of the CDR3: TGTGCCAGCCAGGGGGCCGGTTACACCATATATTTT. Amino acids: CASQGAGYTIYF.

The genes are TRBV7-8 and TRBJ1-2; a possible D gene is TRBD1 (5 bases). This CDR3 is built from 14 residues. Germline V gene sequence: CDR1 SGHVS, CDR2 FQNEAQ. The ends were cut back, 5 bases at V and 1 base at J, with 11 bases in the middle. The CDR3, as DNA: TGTGCCAGCAGCCCATGGGGCAATAACTATGGCTACACCTTC. It encodes CASSPWGNNYGYTF.

This clone showed up just a few times. The V and J genes are TRBV27 and TRBJ2-1, with TRBD1 identical over 7 bases. The V and J ends lost 6 bases and 3 bases, in that order; junction bases with no gene match: 2. Germline loops: CDR1 MNHEY, CDR2 SMNVEV (reference sequence). CDR3 size: 13 residues. Written as DNA, the CDR3 is TGTGCCAGCAGCCGGACAGGCTACAATGAGCAGTTCTTC. Translation: CASSRTGYNEQFF.

The chain joins TRBV18 to TRBJ1-1, with D tentatively TRBD1 (6 bases). The germline CDR1 and CDR2 sequences are KGHSH and LQKENI. V gave up 6 bases and J gave up 2 bases, with 13 bases separating them. This CDR3 has 14 amino acids. The CDR3 sequence: CASSLRDTNTEAFF. The CDR3 DNA reads as TGTGCCAGCTCCCTCCGGGACACCAACACTGAAGCTTTCTTT.